One sample yielded the 15 T cell receptor beta chains listed below, sequenced in a study of CD8+ T cells in alopecia areata (dated by TCRdb to 2016 to 2019). Per the publication, the time point label means: around 4 weeks on oral tofacitinib. The treatment or condition label, read with the paper, signifies: oral pan-JAK inhibitor, 5-10 mg twice daily. Libraries came from the immunoSEQ multiplex PCR assay. For TCR sequencing, RNA was extracted from every sample and reverse transcribed into cDNA to serve as template. The clones in this table, taken by TCRdb from immuneACCESS, are in-frame only. Not every clone is retained; where verified, under half of the shortfall comes from an unresolved V gene, and the cause of the rest is unknown. This sample is represented by about 210,000 clones; approximately 57% of them were singletons. The leading ten clones occupy more than 1.5% of the sample. The source was CD4+ T cells sorted from blood, collected at week 4, from a patient treated with tofacitinib. These receptors originate from a human donor with alopecia areata.

The chain uses TRBV7-2 and TRBJ2-3; unclear D gene. This CDR3 is built from 13 residues. Trimming left V 3 bases short and J 3 bases short, with 7 bases between. Germline CDR1 and CDR2: SGHTA and FQGNSA. CDR3 loop: CASSFQLTDTQYF. The DNA of the CDR3 is TGTGCCAGCAGCTTTCAACTGACAGATACGCAGTATTTT. Variable domain in full (rest from reference TRBV7-2 and TRBJ2-3): GAGVSQSPSNKVTEKGKDVELRCDPISGHTALYWYRQSLGQGLEFLIYFQGNSAPDKSGLPSDRFSAERTGGSVSTLTIQRTQQEDSAVYLCASSFQLTDTQYFGPGTRLTVL.

The rearrangement links TRBV30 to TRBJ1-5; TRBD1 aligns across 7 bases. Germline CDR1 and CDR2: GTSNPN and SVGIG (reference sequence). The junction had 1 base not matched to a gene; V was cut back by 5 bases and J by 3 bases. The length of the CDR3 is 12 residues. The CDR3 sequence: CAWGQANQPQHF. The CDR3 nucleotides are TGTGCCTGGGGACAGGCCAATCAGCCCCAGCATTTT.

The chain carries TRBV30 and TRBJ2-7; tentative D call: TRBD2 (5 bases). The CDR3 runs to 10 residues. Germline V gene lookup returns CDR1 GTSNPN and CDR2 SVGIG (reference sequence). Trimming pared 7 bases from V and 10 bases from J, leaving 14 bases between. The DNA for the CDR3 is TGTGCCTACTCCAAGGGAGTCCAGTACTTC. This translates into CAYSKGVQYF.

This clone came up a few times. The chain joins TRBV4-1 to TRBJ2-2; D gene uncertain. The CDR3 sequence is 14 residues long. Germline V CDR1 and CDR2: MGHRA, YSYEKL. The V end lost 1 base, the J end lost 5 bases, and 8 bases lay between the germline ends. The chain's CDR3 is CASSQVSRTGELFF. The DNA of the CDR3 is TGCGCCAGCAGCCAAGTTTCTAGGACCGGGGAGCTGTTTTTT.

This clone was seen a handful of times. This chain joins TRBV28 and TRBJ1-2; the D gene is possibly TRBD1 (6 bases). V lost 4 bases and J 8 bases, leaving 11 bases between the germline ends. This CDR3 is built from 12 residues. Germline assignment: CDR1 MDHEN and CDR2 SYDVKM. Here the CDR3 DNA reads TGTGCCAGCAGTTCGACAGGCGTGGGCTACACCTTC. It yields the protein CASSSTGVGYTF.

This clone appeared a few times. The chain links TRBV15 to TRBJ2-2; D possibly corresponds to TRBD2 (7 bases). Trimming shortened V by 1 base and J by 6 bases, and 15 bases separated the two germline ends. CDR1 is LNHNV and CDR2 is YYDKDF in the germline V gene (reference sequence). CDR3 size: 16 residues. The CDR3 sequence is CATSRAFGGPAGELFF. The DNA for the CDR3 is TGTGCCACCAGCAGAGCTTTCGGGGGGCCGGCCGGGGAGCTGTTTTTT.

The gene calls are TRBV29-1 and TRBJ2-2, with D unresolved. Trimming took 4 bases from V and 0 from J, leaving 6 bases between them. CDR1 and CDR2 (germline): SQVTM, ANQGSEA. The CDR3 covers 13 residues. The CDR3 DNA follows: TGCAGCGTTGCACAGACGAACACCGGGGAGCTGTTTTTT. Translation: CSVAQTNTGELFF.

In its sample, this clone was seen a few times. The J gene is TRBJ2-5, the V gene TRBV14; no clear D. Per the germline V gene, CDR1 is SGHDN and CDR2 is FVKESK. This CDR3 has 13 amino acids. With 2 bases removed from V and 5 bases from J, the gap between germline ends came to 9 bases. CDR3 nucleotides: TGTGCCAGCAGCCAAAACCAGTGGGAGACCCAGTACTTC. As protein: CASSQNQWETQYF.

This clone was found a few times. The chain couples TRBV29-1 to TRBJ2-7; no clear D gene. V lost 2 bases to trimming and J lost 0 bases, with 8 bases between them. The CDR3 extends over 13 amino acids. CDR1 SQVTM and CDR2 ANQGSEA come from the germline V gene. CDR3 DNA: TGCAGCGTTGAATTACAGAGCTCCTACGAGCAGTACTTC. Amino acid sequence: CSVELQSSYEQYF.

This clone turned up a few times. V is TRBV5-6 and J is TRBJ2-7; 8 bases fit TRBD1. Germline V CDR1 and CDR2: SGHDT, YYEEEE. The V segment lost 3 bases and the J segment 2 bases; nucleotides outside the gene matches: 1. The CDR3 is made up of 13 amino acids. The CDR3 bases are TGTGCCAGCAGCTGGGACAGGACCTACGAGCAGTACTTC. Translating gives CASSWDRTYEQYF. The full variable domain, its missing parts supplied by reference TRBV5-6 and TRBJ2-7, is DAGVTQSPTHLIKTRGQQVTLRCSPKSGHDTVSWYQQALGQGPQFIFQYYEEEERQRGNFPDRFSGHQFPNYSSELNVNALLLGDSALYLCASSWDRTYEQYFGPGTRLTVT.

This clone has just one count. The V call is TRBV6-1, the J call TRBJ2-1, with D tentatively TRBD1 or TRBD2 (5 bases each). Per the germline V gene, CDR1 is MNHNS and CDR2 is SASEGT. The CDR3 is made up of 13 amino acids. Trimming shortened V by 0 bases and J by 9 bases, and 9 bases separated the two germline ends. CDR3: CASSEAGVGEQFF. The CDR3 coding sequence is TGTGCCAGCAGTGAAGCGGGGGTTGGTGAGCAGTTCTTC.

The chain joins TRBV10-3 to TRBJ1-1; D not certain. Germline V CDR1 and CDR2: ENHRY, SYGVKD. The CDR3 sequence is 15 residues long. The germline V and J ends were trimmed by 2 bases and 4 bases, with 14 bases remaining between them. Written as DNA, the CDR3 is TGTGCCATCAGTGAGACCGTCCGGAAGCGCACTGAAGCTTTCTTT. Its protein is CAISETVRKRTEAFF.

The V call is TRBV6-5, the J call TRBJ2-7; D unresolved. Trimming left V 0 bases short and J 4 bases short, with 16 bases between. This CDR3 is 16 amino acids long. Germline V gene data show CDR1 as MNHEY and CDR2 as SVGAGI. CDR3: CASSYSTASRPYEQYF. CDR3 in DNA: TGTGCCAGCAGTTACTCGACGGCTTCGCGCCCTTACGAGCAGTACTTC.

This clone was recorded a few times. The chain is built from TRBV7-9 and TRBJ1-1, with D uncertain. The CDR3 is 16 residues long. The V gene's germline CDR1 is SEHNR and CDR2 FQNEAQ (reference sequence). V was trimmed by 1 base and J by 7 bases, leaving 19 bases between them. CDR3 protein: CASSLDFGITRNEAFF. The DNA for the CDR3 is TGTGCCAGCAGCTTAGACTTCGGGATCACCCGAAATGAAGCTTTCTTT.

The DNA for the CDR3 is TGTGCCACCGGGACAGGGAATAACTATGGCTACACCTTC. Its translation: CATGTGNNYGYTF. The chain couples TRBV15 to TRBJ1-2, with 9 bases identical to TRBD1. J gave up 1 base and V 8 bases, and 2 bases lay outside the gene matches. Germline lookup yields CDR1 LNHNV and CDR2 YYDKDF (reference sequence). The CDR3 sequence is 13 residues long.